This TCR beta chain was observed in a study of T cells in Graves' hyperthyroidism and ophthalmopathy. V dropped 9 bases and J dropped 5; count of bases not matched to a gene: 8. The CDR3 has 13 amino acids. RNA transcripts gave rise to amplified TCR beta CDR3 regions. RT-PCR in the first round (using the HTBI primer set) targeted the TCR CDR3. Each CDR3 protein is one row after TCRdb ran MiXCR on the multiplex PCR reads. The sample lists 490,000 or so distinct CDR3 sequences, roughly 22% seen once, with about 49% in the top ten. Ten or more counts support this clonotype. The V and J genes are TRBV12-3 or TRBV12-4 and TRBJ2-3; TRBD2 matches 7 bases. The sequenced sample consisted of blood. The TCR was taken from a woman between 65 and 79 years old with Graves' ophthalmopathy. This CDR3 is CASTSGNLDTQYF. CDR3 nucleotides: TGTGCCAGTACGAGCGGGAACTTAGATACGCAGTATTTT.